This T cell receptor (beta chain) is drawn from a study of a mutant IDH1 vaccine in newly diagnosed glioma. Whole-study results and caveats: Immune responses induced by vaccination arose in approximately 92% of the patients.

A remark on this clone: Antigen unknown.

The CDR3 length is 16 residues. V was shortened by 3 bases and J by 1 base, with 17 bases between the two germline ends. Germline assignment: CDR1 SGHTS and CDR2 YDEGEE. Indicated time point: week 11, during vaccination. Each vaccine dose was 300 ug of mutant IDH1 20-mer peptide, with topical imiquimod. Sequencing used immunoSEQ multiplex PCR; TCRdb keeps in-frame clones, though not all of them. This table has some 60,000 clones, 84% appearing once. This sample comprised PBMCs, obtained from a glioma patient whose treatment included an IDH1 peptide vaccine. The source of this sequence is a man in his thirties or forties with glioma. The chain employs TRBV5-8 and TRBJ2-7; D might be TRBD1 or TRBD2, each matching 5 bases. The CDR3 DNA reads as TGTGCCAGCAGCTCTCATACCGGGGACGGATCCTACGAGCAGTACTTC. Translating gives CASSSHTGDGSYEQYF.